Below, 19 T cell receptor beta chains from the same sample are listed, as sequenced in a study of T-cell memory formation after mild COVID-19. TCRdb reprocessed the 5' RACE reads via MiXCR and lists one record per CDR3 protein. Among just over 350,000 distinct CDR3 sequences listed, around an eighth were seen once. Sequencing was performed on PBMCs or a T cell subset sorted from them (not recorded which). These receptors all stem from a man between 18 and 35 years old who had mild COVID-19 (a few samples of this study predate the infection). Cell type and time point are not known.

In its sample, this clonotype was seen many times. The DNA for the CDR3 is TGTGCCAGCAGCCCTGGACAGCTCACAGATACGCAGTATTTT. This gives the protein CASSPGQLTDTQYF. The chain uses TRBV7-2 and TRBJ2-3, with a weak D call TRBD1 (6 bases). V lost 5 bases and J lost 2, with 11 bases in between. Per the germline V gene, CDR1 is SGHTA and CDR2 is FQGNSA. CDR3 length: 14 amino acids.

At least ten counts were recorded for this clonotype. The chain combines TRBV7-6 with TRBJ2-1, with D perhaps TRBD1 or TRBD2 (5 bases each). V was shortened by 5 bases and J by 8 bases, with 16 bases between the two germline ends. The CDR3 is 14 amino acids. Looked up from germline, CDR1 is SGHVS and CDR2 is FNYEAQ. CDR3 in amino acids: CASSHLGVADEQFF. DNA of the CDR3: TGTGCCAGCAGCCACCTGGGGGTGGCCGATGAGCAGTTCTTC. Combining the CDR3 with reference TRBV7-6 and TRBJ2-1 gives the whole variable domain GAGVSQSPRYKVTKRGQDVALRCDPISGHVSLYWYRQALGQGPEFLTYFNYEAQQDKSGLPNDRFSAERPEGSISTLTIQRTEQRDSAMYRCASSHLGVADEQFFGPGTRLTVL.

This clonotype was counted only a few times. This rearrangement joins TRBV11-2 to TRBJ2-6; D gene ambiguous. CDR3 length equals 13 residues. The V gene's germline CDR1 is SGHAT and CDR2 FQNNGV. V was clipped by 3 bases and J by 2 bases, with 2 bases between them. The CDR3 loop reads CASSFTGANVLTF. As DNA, the CDR3 is TGTGCCAGCAGCTTTACTGGGGCCAACGTCCTGACTTTC.

The chain joins TRBV29-1 to TRBJ2-3, with D hard to call. Germline V gene lookup returns CDR1 SQVTM and CDR2 ANQGSEA. V shed 3 bases and J shed 3 bases, with 16 bases lying between them. The CDR3 extends over 15 amino acids. The CDR3 here is CSVDMPFGPTDTQYF. As DNA, the CDR3 is TGCAGCGTTGATATGCCATTCGGTCCAACAGATACGCAGTATTTT.

The chain recombines TRBV27 with TRBJ1-1; TRBD1 matches at 7 bases. The CDR3 covers 13 residues. Germline CDR1 is MNHEY and CDR2 is SMNVEV (reference sequence). V shed 8 bases and J 4 bases; nucleotides not matched to a gene: 7. CDR3: CASRPGQLTEAFF. CDR3 DNA: TGTGCCAGCCGCCCGGGACAGCTCACTGAAGCTTTCTTT.

The sample holds a few counts of this clonotype. The chain is built from TRBV20-1 and TRBJ2-3, with TRBD2 matching over 7 bases. With V trimmed by 4 bases and J by 2 bases, 9 bases remained unmatched. Germline V lookup: CDR1 DFQATT, CDR2 SNEGSKA (reference sequence). The CDR3 has 15 residues. CDR3 loop: CSAKNSGSATDTQYF. The CDR3 DNA reads TGCAGTGCTAAGAATAGCGGGTCTGCCACAGATACGCAGTATTTT.

This clonotype occurred a few times. V and J are TRBV7-2 and TRBJ2-7; D is unclear. Germline V lookup: CDR1 SGHTA, CDR2 FQGNSA. The V and J ends lost 5 bases and 3 bases respectively, with 14 bases between them. CDR3 length: 14 amino acids. CDR3 sequence: CASSPGTLVYEQYF. DNA of the CDR3: TGTGCCAGCAGCCCCGGAACCTTAGTCTACGAGCAGTACTTC.

This clonotype was picked up many times. V and J are TRBV18 and TRBJ2-5; weak D call: TRBD2 (5 bases). The CDR3 loop spans 13 amino acids. Germline V gene sequence: CDR1 KGHSH, CDR2 LQKENI. V lost 6 bases and J 3 bases, leaving 11 bases between the germline ends. The DNA for the CDR3 is TGTGCCAGCTCCCGGGGAGTTGAAGAGACCCAGTACTTC. The encoded protein is CASSRGVEETQYF.

The V and J genes are TRBV24-1 and TRBJ1-5; a possible D gene is TRBD1 (6 bases). Germline loops: CDR1 KGHDR, CDR2 SFDVKD. The V end lost 7 bases, the J end lost 7 bases, and 16 bases lay between the germline ends. The CDR3 is made up of 14 amino acids. CDR3 nucleotide sequence: TGTGCCACCAGCCCCAACAGGGAGGTGCAGCCCCAGCATTTT. This translates into CATSPNREVQPQHF.

The rearrangement links TRBV5-4 to TRBJ2-2, with D possibly being TRBD2 (5 bases). V was shortened by 5 bases and J by 2 bases, with 16 bases between the two germline ends. Germline V gene data show CDR1 as SGHNT and CDR2 as YYREEE (reference sequence). The CDR3 has 16 amino acids. CDR3 in DNA: TGTGCCAGCAGGAACTTGGACGGAGGAAACACCGGGGAGCTGTTTTTT. Its translation: CASRNLDGGNTGELFF.

The chain recombines TRBV7-2 with TRBJ2-1, with 8 positions matching TRBD1. Per the germline V gene, CDR1 is SGHTA and CDR2 is FQGNSA. The CDR3 sequence is 12 residues long. The J segment lost 13 bases and the V segment lost 3 bases, leaving 5 bases of the junction unmatched. The DNA of the CDR3 is TGTGCCAGCAGCTTCGGGGGACAGGCACAGTTCTTC. This translates into CASSFGGQAQFF. Using reference TRBV7-2 and TRBJ2-1 for the parts outside the CDR3, the full variable domain is GAGVSQSPSNKVTEKGKDVELRCDPISGHTALYWYRQSLGQGLEFLIYFQGNSAPDKSGLPSDRFSAERTGGSVSTLTIQRTQQEDSAVYLCASSFGGQAQFFGPGTRLTVL.

In this sample, this clonotype turned up a few times. The chain links TRBV24-1 to TRBJ2-3, with 8 bases identical to TRBD2. CDR3 size: 13 residues. J was trimmed by 0 bases and V by 11 bases; bases with no gene match: 3. Germline CDR1 reads KGHDR; CDR2 reads SFDVKD. The CDR3 coding sequence is TGTGCCAGTAGCGGGGAGAGCACAGATACGCAGTATTTT. Its protein product is CASSGESTDTQYF.

This chain connects TRBV29-1 to TRBJ2-3, with 12 bases that match TRBD1. The CDR3 loop spans 15 amino acids. J was trimmed by 6 bases and V by 4 bases; bases with no gene match: 8. From germline, CDR1 is SQVTM and CDR2 ANQGSEA. The CDR3 nucleotides are TGCAGCGTTGCCTTCGGGACAGGGGGCCCGGATACGCAGTATTTT. Its translation is CSVAFGTGGPDTQYF.

This chain links TRBV20-1 with TRBJ2-7; possibly TRBD1 or TRBD2 for D (5 bases each). The CDR3 is made up of 13 amino acids. Trimming cost V 6 bases and J 3 bases, with 15 bases left between them. Germline loops: CDR1 DFQATT, CDR2 SNEGSKA (reference sequence). CDR3: CSASFGTDYEQYF. CDR3 DNA: TGCAGTGCCAGCTTCGGGACCGACTACGAGCAGTACTTC.

The rearrangement links TRBV5-1 to TRBJ2-3, with D maybe TRBD2 (5 bases). The germline V and J ends were trimmed by 0 bases and 2 bases, with 10 bases remaining between them. In germline, CDR1 is SGHRS, CDR2 YFSETQ. This CDR3 has 15 amino acids. CDR3 DNA sequence: TGCGCCAGCAGCTTGGCCGACTATTCCACAGATACGCAGTATTTT. This codes for CASSLADYSTDTQYF.

This sequence joins TRBV5-1 and TRBJ2-1; D unclear. This CDR3 contains 15 residues. V lost 0 bases, J lost 1 base, and 8 bases lay in between. The germline V gene has CDR1 SGHRS and CDR2 YFSETQ. CDR3 sequence reads: CASSLEASSYNEQFF. Here the CDR3 DNA reads TGCGCCAGCAGCTTGGAAGCTAGTTCCTACAATGAGCAGTTCTTC.

Remarks on this clonotype: With a much larger clone just one base away, this may be a read error. This sequence joins TRBV5-1 and TRBJ2-2, with D perhaps being TRBD1 or TRBD2 (5 bases each). CDR1 is SGHRS and CDR2 is YFSETQ in the germline V gene. This CDR3 region has 14 residues. DNA of the CDR3: TGCGCCAGCAGCACCGGGGCGAACACCGTGGAGCTGTTTTTT. Its protein is CASSTGANTVELFF.

The sample holds many counts of this clonotype. The chain has TRBV7-2 and TRBJ1-2; D not resolved. The V and J ends lost 2 bases and 5 bases respectively, with 12 bases between them. Germline V lookup: CDR1 SGHTA, CDR2 FQGNSA. The CDR3 covers 14 residues. CDR3 loop: CASSLQALTYGYTF. CDR3 nucleotide sequence: TGTGCCAGCAGCTTACAGGCGCTCACTTATGGCTACACCTTC.

The chain is built from TRBV10-3 and TRBJ1-5; D not certain. Looked up from germline, CDR1 is ENHRY and CDR2 is SYGVKD. This CDR3 comprises 12 residues. Trimming shortened V by 3 bases and J by 7 bases, and 7 bases separated the two germline ends. DNA for the CDR3: TGTGCCATCAGTGATGAACGACAGCCCCAGCATTTT. Translating gives CAISDERQPQHF.